Only a few counts were recorded for the clone carrying this T cell receptor (beta chain). Its antigen is currently unknown. The V end was cut by 1 base, the J end by 10 bases, with 11 bases between. The CDR3 sequence is 14 residues long. These data are taken from a study of identical twins. Study findings and constraints: Insertions were fewer in abundant cord blood beta clonotypes, whereas memory repertoires showed none of this pattern. Donors were not followed over many years; analysis was cross-sectional. There is a chance that invariant MAIT and iNKT cells partially muddied zero-insertion analyses.

TCRdb used MiXCR to reprocess the 5' RACE reads, holding one entry per CDR3 protein. The data contain approximately 590,000 distinct CDR3 sequences, approximately 9.6% of them singletons. This sample also appeared in a second study, on yellow fever vaccine responses in identical twins.

The rearrangement links TRBV12-3 or TRBV12-4 to TRBJ1-6, with D possibly matching TRBD1 (5 bases). The receptor's source is a woman aged 18-29 years in good health. Material for sequencing was PBMCs. In DNA, the CDR3 is TGTGCCAGCAGTTTAGGACAGTACCTCTCACCCCTCCACTTT. Residues: CASSLGQYLSPLHF.